Each of the 19 T cell receptor beta chains below was sequenced from the same sample in a study of early T cells in non-severe SARS-CoV-2 infection. TCRdb itself ran the 5' RACE reads through MiXCR, one entry per CDR3 protein. Among tens of thousands of distinct CDR3 sequences listed, under 8.5% were seen once. What was sequenced was whole blood. Receptors originate from an adult who was a healthcare worker with PCR-confirmed SARS-CoV-2 infection or an uninfected control (not recorded which).

This sequence joins TRBV5-1 and TRBJ2-1, with 11 positions matching TRBD2. The CDR3 covers 15 residues. Germline V gene lookup returns CDR1 SGHRS and CDR2 YFSETQ. The ends lost 3 bases at V and 1 base at J; junction bases unmatched: 0. The CDR3 nucleotides read TGCGCCAGCAGCTCTAGCGGGGGGTCCTACAATGAGCAGTTCTTC. It yields the protein CASSSSGGSYNEQFF.

This clonotype was seen only a few times. The junction does not match germline at one end; this may be a read error. The chain employs TRBV29-1 and TRBJ1-5, with no clear D. CDR1 is SQVTM, CDR2 ANQGSEA, per germline. CDR3 length: 13 amino acids. CDR3 loop: CSVQEYSNQPQHF. The DNA for the CDR3 is TGCAGCGTTCAAGAGTATAGCAATCAGCCCCAGCATTTT.

V usage is TRBV5-4 and J usage is TRBJ2-3, with 10 bases identical to TRBD2. Germline V gives CDR1 SGHNT, CDR2 YYREEE (reference sequence). The CDR3 covers 19 residues. V lost 4 bases to trimming and J lost 2 bases; unmatched junction nucleotides: 16. The CDR3 region is CASSGRGLAGARLTDTQYF. CDR3 nucleotide sequence: TGTGCCAGCAGCGGGAGGGGGCTAGCGGGGGCTAGGCTCACAGATACGCAGTATTTT.

V and J are TRBV7-9 and TRBJ1-1; TRBD1 matches at 8 bases. The CDR3 loop spans 15 amino acids. The V gene's germline CDR1 is SEHNR and CDR2 FQNEAQ (reference sequence). V lost 5 bases to trimming and J lost 4 bases; unmatched junction nucleotides: 9. The CDR3 coding sequence is TGTGCCAGCAGCCTGAGTAGGACAGGGCTCACTGAAGCTTTCTTT. Amino acid sequence: CASSLSRTGLTEAFF.

The chain couples TRBV28 to TRBJ1-5, with TRBD1 as a possible D gene (6 bases). The germline V and J ends were trimmed by 6 bases and 4 bases, with 19 bases remaining between them. CDR3 size: 16 residues. Germline lookup yields CDR1 MDHEN and CDR2 SYDVKM. The CDR3, as DNA: TGTGCCAGCAGCTATTCCTCGCGGGGGGCGAATCAGCCCCAGCATTTT. Protein: CASSYSSRGANQPQHF.

This clonotype was counted at least ten times. The chain uses TRBV2 and TRBJ2-1, with no clear D. Deletions cut 6 bases from V and 0 bases from J, with 18 bases between. The CDR3 spans 17 residues. Per the germline V gene, CDR1 is SNHLY and CDR2 is FYNNEI. CDR3 sequence reads: CASRRKDLLRSYNEQFF. CDR3 bases: TGTGCCAGCAGAAGAAAGGACCTACTACGCTCCTACAATGAGCAGTTCTTC.

This clonotype was seen many times. The chain employs TRBV20-1 and TRBJ2-1, with D perhaps TRBD2 (6 bases). There are 15 residues in the CDR3. Trimming cost V 5 bases and J 0 bases, with 14 bases left between them. The V gene's germline CDR1 is DFQATT and CDR2 SNEGSKA (reference sequence). CDR3 bases: TGCAGTGCTCCGCTAGCGTTGAGCTCCTACAATGAGCAGTTCTTC. Translating it yields CSAPLALSSYNEQFF.

The chain has TRBV29-1 and TRBJ2-5, with D unresolved. Trimming removed 3 bases from V and 3 bases from J, with 11 bases in between. Germline V gene data show CDR1 as SQVTM and CDR2 as ANQGSEA. The CDR3 covers 13 residues. CDR3 bases: TGCAGCGTTGATAGGCCAGAGGAAGAGACCCAGTACTTC. Translated, it gives CSVDRPEEETQYF.

The chain employs TRBV28 and TRBJ2-5; D might be TRBD2 (6 bases). The CDR3 loop spans 16 amino acids. The germline CDR1 and CDR2 sequences are MDHEN and SYDVKM. V was trimmed by 0 bases and J by 0 bases, leaving 11 bases between them. The DNA for the CDR3 is TGTGCCAGCAGTTTATGGGGAAGGGACTACCAAGAGACCCAGTACTTC. Amino acid sequence: CASSLWGRDYQETQYF.

The chain carries TRBV5-1 and TRBJ2-7; D unclear. The V end lost 2 bases, the J end lost 7 bases, and 16 bases lay between the germline ends. This CDR3 has 14 residues. Germline V lookup: CDR1 SGHRS, CDR2 YFSETQ. The CDR3 coding sequence is TGCGCCAGCAGCTTATCAGCCGTCGTTGAGGAGCAGTACTTC. Protein sequence: CASSLSAVVEEQYF.

The table lists this clonotype with many counts. The chain uses TRBV20-1 and TRBJ1-1; no firm D call. Germline CDR1 is DFQATT and CDR2 is SNEGSKA (reference sequence). CDR3 size: 10 residues. The V end lost 4 bases, the J end lost 8 bases, and 8 bases lay between the germline ends. The CDR3 reads CSATNLEAFF. DNA for the CDR3: TGCAGTGCTACAAACCTCGAAGCTTTCTTT.

This clonotype was counted a few times. The CDR3 DNA follows: TGTGCCAGCAGTGAAGGGGGCAGGGGCGCCCATGAGCAGTTCTTC. It is translated as CASSEGGRGAHEQFF. The chain carries TRBV2 and TRBJ2-1; D may be TRBD1 (6 bases). CDR1 and CDR2 (germline): SNHLY, FYNNEI. V lost 1 base, J lost 8 bases, and 15 bases lay in between. The CDR3 sequence is 15 residues long.

In DNA, the CDR3 is TGTGCCAGCTGCCCTGTTGGGGCCAACGTCCTGACTTTC. This gives the protein CASCPVGANVLTF. This chain uses TRBV3-1 with TRBJ2-6, with no clear D. V was pared by 8 bases and J by 3 bases, with 8 bases between. The germline V gene has CDR1 LGHDT and CDR2 YNNKEL (reference sequence). The CDR3 consists of 13 residues.

This clonotype was counted only a few times. This chain joins TRBV27 and TRBJ2-5, with 11 bases aligning to TRBD2. This CDR3 is 17 amino acids long. With 0 bases clipped from V and 3 bases from J, the junction kept 6 bases outside the gene matches. Germline CDR1 is MNHEY and CDR2 is SMNVEV (reference sequence). CDR3 DNA sequence: TGTGCCAGCAGTTTATCGCCCCTAGCGGGAGGAGAAGAGACCCAGTACTTC. Protein: CASSLSPLAGGEETQYF.

The J gene is TRBJ2-4, the V gene TRBV20-1; 10 positions agree with TRBD2. This CDR3 has 14 amino acids. The V gene's germline CDR1 is DFQATT and CDR2 SNEGSKA (reference sequence). The trim removed 3 bases at V and 4 bases at J, leaving 3 bases unmatched. The CDR3 nucleotides are TGCAGTGCTAGTAGACTAGCGGGTAAAAACATTCAGTACTTC. This codes for CSASRLAGKNIQYF.

V gene TRBV5-1 combines with J gene TRBJ2-7, with D perhaps matching TRBD1 (6 bases). Germline-derived CDR1 and CDR2 are SGHRS and YFSETQ. V dropped 3 bases and J dropped 5 bases, with 15 bases sitting between them. The CDR3 sequence is 14 residues long. This chain's CDR3 is CASSSDRPGNEQYF. CDR3 bases: TGCGCCAGCAGCTCCGACAGGCCGGGGAACGAGCAGTACTTC.

This sequence joins TRBV19 and TRBJ2-2, with a weak D call TRBD2 (6 bases). From germline, CDR1 is LNHDA and CDR2 SQIVND (reference sequence). Deletions cut 4 bases from V and 1 base from J, with 16 bases between. This CDR3 contains 17 residues. CDR3 region: CASSTTWRRGNTGELFF. The CDR3 DNA reads as TGTGCCAGTAGTACCACATGGAGGCGGGGGAACACCGGGGAGCTGTTTTTT.

The genes are TRBV5-1 and TRBJ1-1; 9 bases align to TRBD1. Looked up from germline, CDR1 is SGHRS and CDR2 is YFSETQ. The CDR3 has 13 amino acids. The V and J ends lost 3 bases and 5 bases, in that order; junction bases with no gene match: 2. CDR3 region: CASSWTGDTEAFF. DNA of the CDR3: TGCGCCAGCAGCTGGACAGGGGATACTGAAGCTTTCTTT. Full variable domain (rest looked up from reference TRBV5-1 and TRBJ1-1): KAGVTQTPRYLIKTRGQQVTLSCSPISGHRSVSWYQQTPGQGLQFLFEYFSETQRNKGNFPGRFSGRQFSNSRSEMNVSTLELGDSALYLCASSWTGDTEAFFGQGTRLTVV.

The chain combines TRBV28 with TRBJ2-7; D uncertain. The ends were cut back, 8 bases at V and 2 bases at J, with 16 bases in the middle. Per germline, CDR1 MDHEN and CDR2 SYDVKM. CDR3 length equals 14 residues. The CDR3 coding sequence is TGTGCCAGCTATACCCCGGGCCTACCCTACGAGCAGTACTTC. It specifies CASYTPGLPYEQYF.